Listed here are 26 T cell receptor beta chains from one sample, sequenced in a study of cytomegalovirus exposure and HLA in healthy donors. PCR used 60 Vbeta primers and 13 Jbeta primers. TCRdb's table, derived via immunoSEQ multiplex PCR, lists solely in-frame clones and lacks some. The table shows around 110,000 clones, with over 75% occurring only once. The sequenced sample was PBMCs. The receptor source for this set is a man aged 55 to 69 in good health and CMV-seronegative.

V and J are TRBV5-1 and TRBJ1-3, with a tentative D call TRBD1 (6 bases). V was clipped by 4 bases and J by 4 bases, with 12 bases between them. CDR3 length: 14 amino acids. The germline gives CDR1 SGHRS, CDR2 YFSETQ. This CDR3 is CASSIQGNGNTIYF. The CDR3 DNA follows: TGCGCCAGCAGCATACAGGGAAACGGAAACACCATATATTTT.

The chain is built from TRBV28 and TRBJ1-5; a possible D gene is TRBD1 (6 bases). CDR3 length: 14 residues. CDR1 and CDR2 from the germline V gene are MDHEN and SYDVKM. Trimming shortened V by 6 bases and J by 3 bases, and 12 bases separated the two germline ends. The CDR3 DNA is TGTGCCAGCAGAGTTGGACAGACCAATCAGCCCCAGCATTTT. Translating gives CASRVGQTNQPQHF.

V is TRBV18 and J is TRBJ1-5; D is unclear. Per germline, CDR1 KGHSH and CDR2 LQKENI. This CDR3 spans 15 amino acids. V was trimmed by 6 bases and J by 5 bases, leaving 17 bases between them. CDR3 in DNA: TGTGCCAGCTCTCCCGGGTCGCGTGTGGATCAGCCCCAGCATTTT. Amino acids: CASSPGSRVDQPQHF.

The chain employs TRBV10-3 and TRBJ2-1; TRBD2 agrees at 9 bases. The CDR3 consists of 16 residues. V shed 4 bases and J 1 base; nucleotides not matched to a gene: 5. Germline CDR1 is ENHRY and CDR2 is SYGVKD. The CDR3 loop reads CAISGASGESYNEQFF. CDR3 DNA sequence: TGTGCCATCAGTGGGGCTAGCGGGGAGTCCTACAATGAGCAGTTCTTC.

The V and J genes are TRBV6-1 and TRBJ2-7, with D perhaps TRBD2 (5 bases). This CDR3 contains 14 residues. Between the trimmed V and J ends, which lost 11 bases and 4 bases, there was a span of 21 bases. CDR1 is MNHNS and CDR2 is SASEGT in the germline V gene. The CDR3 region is CACTRSSGSYEQYV. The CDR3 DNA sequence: TGTGCCTGCACCCGGTCTTCGGGAAGTTACGAGCAGTACGTC.

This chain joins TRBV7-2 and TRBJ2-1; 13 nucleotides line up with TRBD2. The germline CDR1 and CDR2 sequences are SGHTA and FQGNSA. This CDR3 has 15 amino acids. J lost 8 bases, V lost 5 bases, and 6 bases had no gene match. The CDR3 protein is CASSETSGGADEQFF. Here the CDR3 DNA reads TGTGCCAGCAGCGAAACTAGCGGGGGGGCGGATGAGCAGTTCTTC.

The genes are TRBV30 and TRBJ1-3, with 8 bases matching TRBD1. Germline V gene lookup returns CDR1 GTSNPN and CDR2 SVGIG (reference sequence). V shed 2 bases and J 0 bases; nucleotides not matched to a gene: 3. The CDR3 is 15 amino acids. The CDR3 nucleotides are TGTGCCTGGAGTAGGGGGACAGGCTCTGGAAACACCATATATTTT. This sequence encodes CAWSRGTGSGNTIYF.

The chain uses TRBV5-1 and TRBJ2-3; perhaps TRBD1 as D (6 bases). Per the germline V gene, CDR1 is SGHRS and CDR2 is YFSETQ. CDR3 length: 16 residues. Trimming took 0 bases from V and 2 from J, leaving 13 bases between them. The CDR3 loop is CASSLVGTTPTDTQYF. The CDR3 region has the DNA TGCGCCAGCAGCTTGGTTGGGACAACTCCCACAGATACGCAGTATTTT.

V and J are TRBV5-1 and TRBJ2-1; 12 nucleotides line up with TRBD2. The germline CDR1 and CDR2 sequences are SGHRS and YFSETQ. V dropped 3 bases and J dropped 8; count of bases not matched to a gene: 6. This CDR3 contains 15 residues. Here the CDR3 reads CASSSPSGGAHEQFF. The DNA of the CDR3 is TGCGCCAGCAGCTCACCTAGCGGGGGGGCGCATGAGCAGTTCTTC.

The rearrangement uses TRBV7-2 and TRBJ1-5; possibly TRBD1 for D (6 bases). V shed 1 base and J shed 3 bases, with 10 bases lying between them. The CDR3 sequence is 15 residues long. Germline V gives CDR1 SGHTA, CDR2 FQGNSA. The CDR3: CASSLEDRPNQPQHF. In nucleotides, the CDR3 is TGTGCCAGCAGCTTAGAAGACAGGCCCAATCAGCCCCAGCATTTT.

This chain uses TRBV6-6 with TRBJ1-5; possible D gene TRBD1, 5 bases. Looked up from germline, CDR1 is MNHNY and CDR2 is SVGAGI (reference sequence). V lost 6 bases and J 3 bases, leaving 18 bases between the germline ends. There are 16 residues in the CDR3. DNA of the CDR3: TGTGCCAGCAGGCGCCCCGGGACTAACTTCAATCAGCCCCAGCATTTT. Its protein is CASRRPGTNFNQPQHF.

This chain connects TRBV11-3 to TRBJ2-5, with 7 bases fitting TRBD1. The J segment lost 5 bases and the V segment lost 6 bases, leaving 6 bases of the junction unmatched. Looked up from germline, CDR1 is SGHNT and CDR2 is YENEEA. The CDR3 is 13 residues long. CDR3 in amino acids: CASSSQGSETQYF. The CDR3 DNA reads TGTGCCAGCAGTTCACAGGGGTCGGAGACCCAGTACTTC.

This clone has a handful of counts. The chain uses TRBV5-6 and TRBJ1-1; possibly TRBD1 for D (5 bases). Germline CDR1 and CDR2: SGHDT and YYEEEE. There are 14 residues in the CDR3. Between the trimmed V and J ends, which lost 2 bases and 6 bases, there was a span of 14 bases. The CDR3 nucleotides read TGTGCCAGCAGCTTCCGGGGAGGGGAGCCTGAAGCTTTCTTT. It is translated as CASSFRGGEPEAFF.

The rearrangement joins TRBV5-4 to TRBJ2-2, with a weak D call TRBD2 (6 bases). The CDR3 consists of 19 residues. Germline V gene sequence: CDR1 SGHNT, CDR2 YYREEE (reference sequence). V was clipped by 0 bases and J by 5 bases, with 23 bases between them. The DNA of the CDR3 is TGTGCCAGCAGCTTGGGGTCGAGGGGACTCACTTTTTTGACCGGGGAGCTGTTTTTT. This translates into CASSLGSRGLTFLTGELFF.

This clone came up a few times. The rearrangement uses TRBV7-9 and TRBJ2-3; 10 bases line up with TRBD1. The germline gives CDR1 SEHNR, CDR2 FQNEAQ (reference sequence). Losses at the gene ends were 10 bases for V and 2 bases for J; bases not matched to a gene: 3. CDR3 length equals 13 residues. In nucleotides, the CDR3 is TGTGCCACCGGACAGGGGGTCACAGATACGCAGTATTTT. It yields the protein CATGQGVTDTQYF. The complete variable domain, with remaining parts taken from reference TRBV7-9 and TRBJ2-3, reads DTGVSQNPRHKITKRGQNVTFRCDPISEHNRLYWYRQTLGQGPEFLTYFQNEAQLEKSRLLSDRFSAERPKGSFSTLEIQRTEQGDSAMYLCATGQGVTDTQYFGPGTRLTVL.

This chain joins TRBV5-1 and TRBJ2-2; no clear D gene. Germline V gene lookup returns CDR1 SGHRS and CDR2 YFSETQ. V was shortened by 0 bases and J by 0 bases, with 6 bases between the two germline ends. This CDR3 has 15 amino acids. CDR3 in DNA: TGCGCCAGCAGCTTGGCTGTAACGAACACCGGGGAGCTGTTTTTT. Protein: CASSLAVTNTGELFF.

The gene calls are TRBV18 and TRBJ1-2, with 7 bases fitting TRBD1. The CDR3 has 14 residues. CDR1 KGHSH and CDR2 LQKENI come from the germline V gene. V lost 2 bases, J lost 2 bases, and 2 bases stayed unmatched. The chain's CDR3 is CASSPEGANYGYTF. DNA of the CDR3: TGTGCCAGCTCACCAGAGGGGGCCAACTATGGCTACACCTTC. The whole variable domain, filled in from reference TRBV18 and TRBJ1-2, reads NAGVMQNPRHLVRRRGQEARLRCSPMKGHSHVYWYRQLPEEGLKFMVYLQKENIIDESGMPKERFSAEFPKEGPSILRIQQVVRGDSAAYFCASSPEGANYGYTFGSGTRLTVV.

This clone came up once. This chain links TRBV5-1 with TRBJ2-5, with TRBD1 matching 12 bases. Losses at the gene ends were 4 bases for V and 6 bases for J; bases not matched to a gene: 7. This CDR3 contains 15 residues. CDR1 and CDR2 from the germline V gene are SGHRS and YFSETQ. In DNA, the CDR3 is TGCGCCAGCAGCGAAGGGACAGGGGGCACTAAGACCCAGTACTTC. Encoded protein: CASSEGTGGTKTQYF.

In nucleotides, the CDR3 is TGTGCCAGCAGCTTGGGACTAGCGGACTACGAGCAGTACTTC. Translated: CASSLGLADYEQYF. The J gene is TRBJ2-7, the V gene TRBV7-2; 11 nucleotides align to TRBD2. The germline V gene encodes CDR1 SGHTA and CDR2 FQGNSA. V shed 3 bases, J shed 3 bases, and the junction held 1 base outside the gene matches. The CDR3 is 14 amino acids.

CDR3 residues: CASSLGGGTDVPGVYGYTF. CDR3 DNA sequence: TGCGCCAGCAGCTTGGGGGGCGGAACCGATGTCCCGGGTGTTTATGGCTACACCTTC. The rearrangement joins TRBV5-1 to TRBJ1-2; TRBD1 might be the D (5 bases). This CDR3 has 19 residues. V was shortened by 0 bases and J by 5 bases, with 26 bases between the two germline ends. The germline CDR1 and CDR2 sequences are SGHRS and YFSETQ.

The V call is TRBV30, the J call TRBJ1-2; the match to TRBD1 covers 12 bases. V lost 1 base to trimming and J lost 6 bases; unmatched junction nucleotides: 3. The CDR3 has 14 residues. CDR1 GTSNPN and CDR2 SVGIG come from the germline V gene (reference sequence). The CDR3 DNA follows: TGTGCCTGGAGTGAGGGACAGGGGGCTCATGGCTACACCTTC. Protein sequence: CAWSEGQGAHGYTF. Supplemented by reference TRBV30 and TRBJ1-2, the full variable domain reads SQTIHQWPATLVQPVGSPLSLECTVEGTSNPNLYWYRQAAGRGLQLLFYSVGIGQISSEVPQNLSASRPQDRQFILSSKKLLLSDSGFYLCAWSEGQGAHGYTFGSGTRLTVV.

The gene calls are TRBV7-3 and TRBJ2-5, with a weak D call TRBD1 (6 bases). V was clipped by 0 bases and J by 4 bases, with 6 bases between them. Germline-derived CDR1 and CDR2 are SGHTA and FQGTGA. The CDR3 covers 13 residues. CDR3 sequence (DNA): TGTGCCAGCAGCTTAACACAGGGAGAGACCCAGTACTTC. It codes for CASSLTQGETQYF.

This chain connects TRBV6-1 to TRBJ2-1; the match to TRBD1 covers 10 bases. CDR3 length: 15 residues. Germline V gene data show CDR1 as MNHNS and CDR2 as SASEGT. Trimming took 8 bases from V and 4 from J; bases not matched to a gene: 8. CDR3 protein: CASRRQGARYNEQFF. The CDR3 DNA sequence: TGTGCCAGCCGACGACAGGGGGCAAGGTACAATGAGCAGTTCTTC.

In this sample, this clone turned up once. The CDR3 spells CSASRGKTQYF. The DNA of the CDR3 is TGCAGTGCATCCAGGGGGAAGACCCAGTACTTC. J is TRBJ2-5 and V is TRBV20-1; 7 bases agree with TRBD1. Germline CDR1 reads DFQATT; CDR2 reads SNEGSKA (reference sequence). J was trimmed by 6 bases and V by 6 bases; bases with no gene match: 4. CDR3 length: 11 residues.

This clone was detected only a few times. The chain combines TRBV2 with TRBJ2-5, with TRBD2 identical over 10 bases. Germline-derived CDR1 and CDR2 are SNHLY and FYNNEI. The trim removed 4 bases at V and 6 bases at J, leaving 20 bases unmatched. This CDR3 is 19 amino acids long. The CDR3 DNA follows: TGTGCCAGCAGTGCCCGGCCAGCCAAACTAGCGGGGTCCGGGAAGACCCAGTACTTC. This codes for CASSARPAKLAGSGKTQYF.

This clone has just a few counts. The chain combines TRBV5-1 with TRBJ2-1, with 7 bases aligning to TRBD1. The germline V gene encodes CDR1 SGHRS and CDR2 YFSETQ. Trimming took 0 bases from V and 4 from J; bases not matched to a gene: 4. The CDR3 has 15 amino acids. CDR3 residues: CASSLVLGQYNEQFF. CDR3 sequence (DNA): TGCGCCAGCAGCTTGGTCTTGGGACAGTACAATGAGCAGTTCTTC.